These 16 T cell receptor beta chains were all obtained from the same sample, sequenced in a study of shared clonotypes between healthy human individuals. This table comes from immunoSEQ multiplex PCR, and its TCRdb copy is limited to in-frame clones, with some not included. The table shows approximately 2.5 million clones, with around nine tenths occurring only once. The material sequenced was naive CD4+ T cells sorted from blood. Sample subset: CD45RA+ positively selected. Source of these receptors: a man between 18 and 35 years old in good health.

The genes are TRBV7-4 and TRBJ1-3; perhaps TRBD1 as D (6 bases). Germline lookup yields CDR1 SGHVT and CDR2 SQSDAQ. The CDR3 totals 17 residues. V lost 5 bases and J 4 bases, leaving 21 bases between the germline ends. The CDR3 here is CASSLLTGFNMGNTIYF. The CDR3, as DNA: TGTGCCAGCAGCCTCCTGACAGGTTTCAACATGGGAAACACCATATATTTT.

This chain links TRBV30 with TRBJ1-2; the match to TRBD1 covers 10 bases. Trimming cost V 8 bases and J 4 bases; bases outside gene matches: 4. The CDR3 contains 12 residues. Germline loops: CDR1 GTSNPN, CDR2 SVGIG (reference sequence). CDR3 sequence (DNA): TGTGCCGGAGGGGACAGGGGCTATGGCTACACCTTC. It is translated as CAGGDRGYGYTF.

This chain connects TRBV7-2 to TRBJ2-3; D remains ambiguous. Germline-derived CDR1 and CDR2 are SGHTA and FQGNSA. This CDR3 spans 12 amino acids. Trimming stripped 4 bases from V and 10 bases from J, with 12 bases between. The CDR3 DNA follows: TGTGCCAGCAGCTCTCGGTTAAGGTCGCAGTATTTT. This sequence encodes CASSSRLRSQYF.

The J gene is TRBJ2-1, the V gene TRBV27; TRBD2 matches 13 bases. This CDR3 has 18 amino acids. V shed 0 bases and J 3 bases; nucleotides not matched to a gene: 5. The germline V gene has CDR1 MNHEY and CDR2 SMNVEV (reference sequence). The CDR3 spells CASSLSRTSGGRYNEQFF. CDR3 nucleotides: TGTGCCAGCAGTTTATCACGGACTAGCGGGGGCCGCTACAATGAGCAGTTCTTC.

V and J are TRBV5-1 and TRBJ2-7; 10 bases fit TRBD2. The CDR3 extends over 17 amino acids. Germline lookup yields CDR1 SGHRS and CDR2 YFSETQ. With V trimmed by 3 bases and J by 4 bases, 13 bases remained unmatched. CDR3 DNA sequence: TGCGCCAGCAGCTCAGGTTTAACTAGCGGGAATCGGTACGAGCAGTACTTC. Translated, it gives CASSSGLTSGNRYEQYF.

The V gene is TRBV19, the J gene TRBJ2-2; D not certain. The CDR3 covers 12 residues. Germline V gene sequence: CDR1 LNHDA, CDR2 SQIVND (reference sequence). Deletions cut 6 bases from V and 6 bases from J, with 8 bases between. CDR3 sequence reads: CASSPRSGELFF. In DNA, the CDR3 is TGTGCCAGTAGCCCACGATCCGGGGAGCTGTTTTTT.

In its sample, this clone was seen once. The rearrangement links TRBV10-3 to TRBJ1-2; 10 positions match TRBD1. With 4 bases clipped from V and 3 bases from J, the junction kept 11 bases outside the gene matches. Germline assignment: CDR1 ENHRY and CDR2 SYGVKD. The CDR3 runs to 17 residues. CDR3 in amino acids: CAISVGQGVGTDYGYTF. The CDR3 nucleotides are TGTGCCATCAGTGTCGGACAGGGGGTTGGCACTGACTATGGCTACACCTTC.

The chain carries TRBV19 and TRBJ2-1; TRBD1 is a possible D gene (6 bases). This CDR3 contains 15 residues. Trimming left V 6 bases short and J 3 bases short, with 15 bases between. Germline V CDR1 and CDR2: LNHDA, SQIVND (reference sequence). In nucleotides, the CDR3 is TGTGCCAGTAGGGGGGCCGCTATCGACTACAATGAGCAGTTCTTC. Translating gives CASRGAAIDYNEQFF.

With respect to this clone: This CDR3 is also generated by other DNA sequences in the sample. The chain combines TRBV6-5 with TRBJ1-1, with D possibly matching TRBD1 (5 bases). V dropped 0 bases and J dropped 5 bases, with 10 bases sitting between them. Germline V lookup: CDR1 MNHEY, CDR2 SVGAGI. The CDR3 runs to 14 residues. Written as DNA, the CDR3 is TGTGCCAGCAGTTACTCGGGGGGATCAACTGAAGCTTTCTTT. It specifies CASSYSGGSTEAFF.

The chain recombines TRBV28 with TRBJ1-5, with D hard to call. Germline CDR1 and CDR2: MDHEN and SYDVKM. Between the trimmed V and J ends, which lost 3 bases and 0 bases, there was a span of 9 bases. The CDR3 has 15 amino acids. CDR3 in amino acids: CASSFYPSSNQPQHF. The CDR3, as DNA: TGTGCCAGCAGTTTCTATCCTAGTAGCAATCAGCCCCAGCATTTT. The full variable domain, rest sourced from reference TRBV28 and TRBJ1-5, is DVKVTQSSRYLVKRTGEKVFLECVQDMDHENMFWYRQDPGLGLRLIYFSYDVKMKEKGDIPEGYSVSREKKERFSLILESASTNQTSMYLCASSFYPSSNQPQHFGDGTRLSIL.

As concerns this clone: Germline is not matched at one junction end, which may reflect a read error. This chain joins TRBV7-2 and TRBJ2-5, with D possibly being TRBD2 (5 bases). The CDR3 sequence is 12 residues long. Germline CDR1 reads SGHTA; CDR2 reads FQGNSA. The CDR3 DNA reads as TGTGCCAGCAGGGGAGTGGGCGGATCTCATAACTTC. It encodes CASRGVGGSHNF.

As to this clone: A read error may account for a junction end that differs from germline. V and J are TRBV20-1 and TRBJ1-2, with D possibly matching TRBD1 (5 bases). The CDR3 covers 11 residues. Germline V lookup: CDR1 DFQATT, CDR2 SNEGSKA (reference sequence). CDR3 nucleotide sequence: TGCAGTGCTAGGACTGATGGAGGGGTTGCCTTC. Its protein is CSARTDGGVAF.

This sequence joins TRBV10-1 and TRBJ1-5; 7 positions agree with TRBD1. CDR1 is WNHNN, CDR2 SYGVQD, per germline (reference sequence). The V segment lost 6 bases and the J segment 6 bases; nucleotides outside the gene matches: 8. CDR3 length: 14 amino acids. In DNA form, the CDR3 reads TGCGCCAGCAGAAGGACAGGACTATCTCAGCCCCAGCATTTT. Protein: CASRRTGLSQPQHF.

V and J are TRBV5-4 and TRBJ2-3, with 11 bases aligning to TRBD2. The CDR3 contains 15 residues. The V and J ends lost 5 bases and 4 bases, in that order; junction bases with no gene match: 6. From germline, CDR1 is SGHNT and CDR2 YYREEE (reference sequence). The CDR3 region is CASSPGTSGADTQYF. The CDR3 coding sequence is TGTGCCAGCAGTCCCGGGACTAGCGGAGCAGATACGCAGTATTTT.

The chain employs TRBV10-1 and TRBJ2-1; 8 nucleotides agree with TRBD2. The germline gives CDR1 WNHNN, CDR2 SYGVQD (reference sequence). Losses at the gene ends were 4 bases for V and 4 bases for J; bases not matched to a gene: 12. The CDR3 is 17 residues long. The chain's CDR3 is CASSAQYSGEEYNEQFF. The CDR3 bases are TGCGCCAGCAGTGCTCAATATAGCGGGGAAGAATACAATGAGCAGTTCTTC.

The rearrangement uses TRBV7-6 and TRBJ2-7; possibly TRBD1 for D (5 bases). The CDR3 contains 13 residues. Between the trimmed V and J ends, which lost 5 bases and 0 bases, there was a span of 8 bases. Germline loops: CDR1 SGHVS, CDR2 FNYEAQ. The CDR3 reads CASSVDSSYEQYF. The DNA of the CDR3 is TGTGCCAGCAGCGTAGACAGCTCCTACGAGCAGTACTTC.